This T cell receptor beta chain comes out of a study of identical twins. Comment on this clonotype: Its specificity is not known.

Donors uniformly comprised healthy Caucasians. V was cut by 5 bases and J by 0 bases, with 16 bases left in between. CDR3 size: 16 residues. Germline V lookup: CDR1 SEHNR, CDR2 FQNEAQ (reference sequence). TCRdb analysed the 5' RACE reads with MiXCR anew, one entry per CDR3 protein. The sample yields hundreds of thousands of distinct CDR3 sequences, roughly 12% seen once. Study-wide results and limits: Abundant beta clonotypes from cord blood bore fewer insertions; memory repertoires lacked this pattern. Excess twin sharing in beta out-of-frame sequences was weaker.

These data were likewise used in another study, on yellow fever vaccine responses in identical twins.

V gene TRBV7-9 combines with J gene TRBJ1-1; D ambiguous. The specimen was CD8+ T cells sorted from blood. The TCR sequence derives from a woman aged 18-29 years in good health. In DNA form, the CDR3 reads TGTGCCAGCAGCATTAGAGGTGACCCCATGAACACTGAAGCTTTCTTT. Encoded protein: CASSIRGDPMNTEAFF. The whole variable domain, remainder taken from reference TRBV7-9 and TRBJ1-1, is DTGVSQNPRHKITKRGQNVTFRCDPISEHNRLYWYRQTLGQGPEFLTYFQNEAQLEKSRLLSDRFSAERPKGSFSTLEIQRTEQGDSAMYLCASSIRGDPMNTEAFFGQGTRLTVV.